These 18 T cell receptor beta chains originate from one sample sequenced in a study of shared clonotypes between healthy human individuals. Produced via immunoSEQ multiplex PCR; TCRdb's table is partial and in-frame only. Here the sample spans approximately 350,000 clones, about 96% being singletons. Sequencing used memory CD8+ T cells sorted from blood. Subset described: CD45RO+ cells pooled with CCR7-negative TemRA cells. These receptors were taken from a man aged 25 to 40 in good health.

The chain recombines TRBV5-4 with TRBJ2-1; TRBD2 matches at 8 bases. This CDR3 comprises 14 residues. V lost 5 bases to trimming and J lost 7 bases; unmatched junction nucleotides: 8. Germline-derived CDR1 and CDR2 are SGHNT and YYREEE (reference sequence). The DNA of the CDR3 is TGTGCCAGCAGACGGGGACTAGAGGGGAATGAGCAGTTCTTC. This codes for CASRRGLEGNEQFF. Together with reference TRBV5-4 and TRBJ2-1, the CDR3 gives the full variable domain: ETGVTQSPTHLIKTRGQQVTLRCSSQSGHNTVSWYQQALGQGPQFIFQYYREEENGRGNFPPRFSGLQFPNYSSELNVNALELDDSALYLCASRRGLEGNEQFFGPGTRLTVL.

The rearrangement joins TRBV7-9 to TRBJ2-7, with D unclear. V shed 7 bases and J shed 2 bases, with 6 bases lying between them. This CDR3 comprises 11 residues. CDR1 and CDR2 (germline): SEHNR, FQNEAQ (reference sequence). Here the CDR3 DNA reads TGTGCCAGCACAGATGCCTACGAGCAGTACTTC. Protein product: CASTDAYEQYF. Full variable domain (remainder filled in from reference TRBV7-9 and TRBJ2-7): DTGVSQNPRHKITKRGQNVTFRCDPISEHNRLYWYRQTLGQGPEFLTYFQNEAQLEKSRLLSDRFSAERPKGSFSTLEIQRTEQGDSAMYLCASTDAYEQYFGPGTRLTVT.

This clone appeared a single time. The V call is TRBV30, the J call TRBJ1-5; unclear D gene. The V end lost 0 bases, the J end lost 14 bases, and 14 bases lay between the germline ends. Germline V gene data show CDR1 as GTSNPN and CDR2 as SVGIG (reference sequence). The CDR3 has 12 amino acids. The CDR3 region is CAWSVPGYRKHF. CDR3 DNA: TGTGCCTGGAGTGTACCGGGGTACCGCAAGCATTTT.

The rearrangement links TRBV13 to TRBJ2-7, with TRBD2 matching 11 bases. Germline CDR1 reads PRHDT; CDR2 reads FYEKMQ (reference sequence). This CDR3 region has 17 residues. J gave up 3 bases and V 2 bases, and 9 bases lay outside the gene matches. CDR3 in DNA: TGTGCCAGCAGCTTATCCCTTAGCGGGAGGGCCCGCTACGAGCAGTACTTC. Translated, it gives CASSLSLSGRARYEQYF. Complete variable domain (other parts from reference TRBV13 and TRBJ2-7): AAGVIQSPRHLIKEKRETATLKCYPIPRHDTVYWYQQGPGQDPQFLISFYEKMQSDKGSIPDRFSAQQFSDYHSELNMSSLELGDSALYFCASSLSLSGRARYEQYFGPGTRLTVT.

This sequence joins TRBV25-1 and TRBJ1-4, with D unclear. The CDR3 contains 9 residues. V gave up 9 bases and J gave up 12 bases, with 8 bases separating them. CDR1 MGHDK and CDR2 SYGVNS come from the germline V gene. CDR3 in DNA: TGTGCCAGAGGACTGGAACTGTTTTTT. It yields the protein CARGLELFF.

CDR3 in DNA: TGCAGTGCTAGAGAGCGGGGCGAGCAGTACTTC. This encodes CSARERGEQYF. The chain recombines TRBV20-1 with TRBJ2-5; D is perhaps TRBD2 (6 bases). With the DNA end fitting TRBJ2-7 better, the J assignment may be wrong. This CDR3 has 11 residues. Germline CDR1 reads DFQATT; CDR2 reads SNEGSKA (reference sequence).

The genes are TRBV5-1 and TRBJ2-5; 7 bases are a match to TRBD2. V lost 1 base to trimming and J lost 7 bases; unmatched junction nucleotides: 4. Germline V gene lookup returns CDR1 SGHRS and CDR2 YFSETQ. This CDR3 region has 13 residues. CDR3 nucleotide sequence: TGCGCCAGCAGCTTGTGGGCTAGCGGGACCCAGTACTTC. Its translation: CASSLWASGTQYF.

This sequence joins TRBV29-1 and TRBJ2-2; unclear D gene. Germline values: CDR1 SQVTM, CDR2 ANQGSEA. The CDR3 length is 12 residues. V dropped 7 bases and J dropped 3 bases, with 9 bases sitting between them. The CDR3 DNA reads TGCAGCGCCGACCGTCACACCGGGGAGCTGTTTTTT. Translated: CSADRHTGELFF.

J is TRBJ1-3 and V is TRBV6-5, with 9 bases aligning to TRBD1. V lost 6 bases and J lost 1; bases outside the gene matches: 4. The CDR3 sequence is 15 residues long. Germline CDR1 reads MNHEY; CDR2 reads SVGAGI. CDR3 bases: TGTGCCAGCAGACAGGGGGCGTTTTCTGGAAACACCATATATTTT. Protein product: CASRQGAFSGNTIYF.

V is TRBV6-4 and J is TRBJ2-7; D possibly corresponds to TRBD2 (7 bases). Deletions cut 7 bases from V and 5 bases from J, with 24 bases between. This CDR3 comprises 16 residues. CDR1 and CDR2 (germline): MRHNA, SNTAGT. The CDR3 region is CASKDSSGEGDNEQYF. Written as DNA, the CDR3 is TGTGCCAGCAAGGACTCCTCCGGGGAGGGGGATAACGAGCAGTACTTC.

V is TRBV6-6 and J is TRBJ2-1; 10 bases agree with TRBD1. With 6 bases clipped from V and 2 bases from J, the junction kept 4 bases outside the gene matches. Germline values: CDR1 MNHNY, CDR2 SVGAGI (reference sequence). The CDR3 spans 15 residues. CDR3 nucleotides: TGTGCCAGCAGCCGGGGACAGGGGACCTACAATGAGCAGTTCTTC. It is translated as CASSRGQGTYNEQFF.

This chain connects TRBV15 to TRBJ2-7; possible D gene TRBD1, 6 bases. This CDR3 is built from 13 residues. Per germline, CDR1 LNHNV and CDR2 YYDKDF (reference sequence). V lost 0 bases and J lost 4, with 7 bases in between. For the CDR3, the DNA is TGTGCCACCAGCAGAGAACAGGGTTACGAGCAGTACTTC. Residues: CATSREQGYEQYF.

The V and J genes are TRBV7-2 and TRBJ2-3, with 11 bases aligning to TRBD2. V lost 2 bases, J lost 3 bases, and 13 bases stayed unmatched. The length of the CDR3 is 19 residues. Germline V lookup: CDR1 SGHTA, CDR2 FQGNSA. The CDR3 region is CASSLRHYSLAGVTDTQYF. CDR3 nucleotide sequence: TGTGCCAGCAGCTTAAGGCACTACTCACTAGCGGGAGTTACAGATACGCAGTATTTT.

This rearrangement joins TRBV5-1 to TRBJ2-5; tentative D call: TRBD1 (6 bases). The CDR3 has 15 amino acids. Trimming took off 5 bases at V and 4 bases at J, with 18 bases between the two ends. Germline values: CDR1 SGHRS, CDR2 YFSETQ. CDR3 bases: TGCGCCAGCAGGGACTTCAGGGGTACGGGAGAGACCCAGTACTTC. Translation: CASRDFRGTGETQYF.

This clone was seen just once. The V gene is TRBV19, the J gene TRBJ1-2, with 7 bases fitting TRBD1. The V and J ends lost 7 bases and 5 bases, in that order; junction bases with no gene match: 4. The CDR3 is 12 amino acids. Germline V gene lookup returns CDR1 LNHDA and CDR2 SQIVND (reference sequence). This chain's CDR3 is CASTRQGYGYTF. CDR3 coding DNA: TGTGCCAGTACGAGACAGGGATATGGCTACACCTTC.

A word on this clone: Other DNA sequences of this sample code for an identical CDR3. The V gene is TRBV20-1, the J gene TRBJ2-7, with D possibly being TRBD2 (5 bases). The germline V gene has CDR1 DFQATT and CDR2 SNEGSKA (reference sequence). This CDR3 contains 11 residues. The V and J ends lost 3 bases and 4 bases respectively, with 7 bases between them. CDR3 in amino acids: CSASPGYEQYF. The CDR3 DNA reads as TGCAGTGCTAGCCCGGGGTACGAGCAGTACTTC.

J is TRBJ1-5 and V is TRBV28; a weak D match, TRBD1 (5 bases). From germline, CDR1 is MDHEN and CDR2 SYDVKM. This CDR3 is 13 amino acids long. V lost 3 bases and J 7 bases, leaving 10 bases between the germline ends. CDR3 region: CASSLGQRQPQHF. For the CDR3, the DNA is TGTGCCAGCAGTTTGGGGCAACGGCAGCCCCAGCATTTT.

The chain employs TRBV28 and TRBJ1-5, with TRBD1 as a possible D gene (6 bases). The V gene lost 5 bases and the J gene lost 2 bases, with 13 bases spanning the gap. This CDR3 has 15 amino acids. Per germline, CDR1 MDHEN and CDR2 SYDVKM. CDR3 nucleotide sequence: TGTGCCAGCAGTACCACAGGGTCGGGCAATCAGCCCCAGCATTTT. Translation: CASSTTGSGNQPQHF.